This TCR beta chain was sequenced for a study of blood T cell repertoires in COVID-19. The wider study: T cells, B-cell-depleted T cells, or PBMCs supplied cDNA or gDNA.

CDR3 size: 17 residues. Germline V gene lookup returns CDR1 SGHTA and CDR2 FQGNSA. V lost 5 bases, J lost 6 bases, and 8 bases stayed unmatched. Measured with immunoSEQ multiplex PCR; TCRdb has only the in-frame clones, and not every one. The table includes about 150,000 clones, around 80% detected once. The origin of this receptor is a human donor with acute or convalescent COVID-19. The donor label of this sample is uncertain. The sequencing sample was made of peripheral blood. The chain carries TRBV7-2 and TRBJ2-1, with TRBD2 matching 15 bases. Here the CDR3 reads CASSRTSGGAAANEQFF. The CDR3 nucleotides read TGTGCCAGCAGCCGGACTAGCGGGGGGGCCGCCGCCAATGAGCAGTTCTTC.